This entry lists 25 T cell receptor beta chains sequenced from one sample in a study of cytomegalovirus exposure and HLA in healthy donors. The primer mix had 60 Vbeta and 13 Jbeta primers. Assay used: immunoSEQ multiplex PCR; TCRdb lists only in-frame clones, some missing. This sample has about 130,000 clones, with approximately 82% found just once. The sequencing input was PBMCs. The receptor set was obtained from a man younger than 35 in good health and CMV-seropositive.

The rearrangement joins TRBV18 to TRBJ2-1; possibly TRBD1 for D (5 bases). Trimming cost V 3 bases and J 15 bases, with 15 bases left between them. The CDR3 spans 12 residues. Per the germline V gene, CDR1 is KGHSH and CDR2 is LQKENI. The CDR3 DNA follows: TGTGCCAGCTCACCCGGACAAGGCTCAGCGTTCTTC. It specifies CASSPGQGSAFF. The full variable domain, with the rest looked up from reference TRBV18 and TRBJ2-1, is NAGVMQNPRHLVRRRGQEARLRCSPMKGHSHVYWYRQLPEEGLKFMVYLQKENIIDESGMPKERFSAEFPKEGPSILRIQQVVRGDSAAYFCASSPGQGSAFFGPGTRLTVL.

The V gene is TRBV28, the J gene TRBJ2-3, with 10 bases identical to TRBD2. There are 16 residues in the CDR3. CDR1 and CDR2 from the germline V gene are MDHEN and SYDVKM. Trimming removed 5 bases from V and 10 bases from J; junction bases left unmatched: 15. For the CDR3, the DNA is TGTGCCAGCAGTACCTTAAGCGGGGGGGCCTGGGGGGCGCAGTATTTT. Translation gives CASSTLSGGAWGAQYF.

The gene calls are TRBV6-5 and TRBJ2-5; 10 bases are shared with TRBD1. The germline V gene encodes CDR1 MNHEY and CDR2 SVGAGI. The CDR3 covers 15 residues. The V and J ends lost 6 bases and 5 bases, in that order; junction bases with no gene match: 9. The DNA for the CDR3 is TGTGCCAGCAGGCCCGGGACAGGGGCGTGGGAGACCCAGTACTTC. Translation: CASRPGTGAWETQYF.

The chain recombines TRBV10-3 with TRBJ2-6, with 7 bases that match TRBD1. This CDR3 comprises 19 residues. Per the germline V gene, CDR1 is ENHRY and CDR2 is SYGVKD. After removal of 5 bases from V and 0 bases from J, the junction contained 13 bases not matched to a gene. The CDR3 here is CAISSPPGTVFSGANVLTF. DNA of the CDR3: TGTGCCATCAGTAGCCCCCCGGGGACAGTATTCTCTGGGGCCAACGTCCTGACTTTC.

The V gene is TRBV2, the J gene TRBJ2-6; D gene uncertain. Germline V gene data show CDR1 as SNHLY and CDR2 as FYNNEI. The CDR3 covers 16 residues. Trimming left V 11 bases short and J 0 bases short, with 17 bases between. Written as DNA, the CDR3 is TGTGCCTTGGAGAGGAGCCTATCCTCTGGGGCCAACGTCCTGACTTTC. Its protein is CALERSLSSGANVLTF.

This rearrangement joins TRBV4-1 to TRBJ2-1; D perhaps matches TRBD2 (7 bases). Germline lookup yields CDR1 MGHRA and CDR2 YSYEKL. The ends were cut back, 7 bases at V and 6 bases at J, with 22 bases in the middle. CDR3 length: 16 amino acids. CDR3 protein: CASTNGYGGAANEQFF. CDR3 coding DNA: TGCGCCAGCACCAACGGGTATGGGGGGGCCGCCAATGAGCAGTTCTTC.

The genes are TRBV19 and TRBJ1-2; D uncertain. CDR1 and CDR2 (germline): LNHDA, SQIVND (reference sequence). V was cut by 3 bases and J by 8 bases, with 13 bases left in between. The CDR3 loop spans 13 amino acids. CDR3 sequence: CASSMGPSEGYTF. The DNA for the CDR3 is TGTGCCAGTAGTATGGGCCCATCGGAAGGCTACACCTTC.

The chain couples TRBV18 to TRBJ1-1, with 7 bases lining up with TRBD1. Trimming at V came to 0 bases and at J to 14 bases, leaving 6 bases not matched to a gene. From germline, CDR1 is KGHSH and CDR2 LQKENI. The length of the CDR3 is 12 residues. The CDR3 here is CASSPPDRDGFF. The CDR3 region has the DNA TGTGCCAGCTCACCACCAGACAGGGATGGCTTCTTT.

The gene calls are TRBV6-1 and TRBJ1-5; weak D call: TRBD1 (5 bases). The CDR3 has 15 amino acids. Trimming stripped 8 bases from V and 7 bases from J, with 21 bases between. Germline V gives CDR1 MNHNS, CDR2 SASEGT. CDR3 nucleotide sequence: TGTGCCAGCCAGTGGGGAGGGCAGGGTAACCAGCCCCAGCATTTT. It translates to CASQWGGQGNQPQHF.

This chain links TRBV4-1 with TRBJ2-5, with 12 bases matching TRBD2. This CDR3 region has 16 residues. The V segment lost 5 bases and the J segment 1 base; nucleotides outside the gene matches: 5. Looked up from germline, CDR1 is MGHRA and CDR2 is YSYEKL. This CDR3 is CASSNRLAGAQETQYF. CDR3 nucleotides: TGCGCCAGCAGCAACCGACTAGCGGGGGCCCAAGAGACCCAGTACTTC.

The CDR3 DNA is TGTGCCAGCAGCCCCGGGACAGGGGTATTGGGAAACACCATATATTTT. Its translation: CASSPGTGVLGNTIYF. The chain combines TRBV11-2 with TRBJ1-3; 10 bases map to TRBD1. Per germline, CDR1 SGHAT and CDR2 FQNNGV. The CDR3 covers 16 residues. Trimming cost V 5 bases and J 4 bases; bases outside gene matches: 8.

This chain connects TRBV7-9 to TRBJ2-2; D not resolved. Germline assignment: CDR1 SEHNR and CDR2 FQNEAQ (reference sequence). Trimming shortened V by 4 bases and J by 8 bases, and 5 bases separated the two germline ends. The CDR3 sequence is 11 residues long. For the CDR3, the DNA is TGTGCCAGCAGCTCCGTAGGGGAGCTGTTTTTT. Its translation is CASSSVGELFF. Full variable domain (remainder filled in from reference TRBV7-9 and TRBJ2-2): DTGVSQNPRHKITKRGQNVTFRCDPISEHNRLYWYRQTLGQGPEFLTYFQNEAQLEKSRLLSDRFSAERPKGSFSTLEIQRTEQGDSAMYLCASSSVGELFFGEGSRLTVL.

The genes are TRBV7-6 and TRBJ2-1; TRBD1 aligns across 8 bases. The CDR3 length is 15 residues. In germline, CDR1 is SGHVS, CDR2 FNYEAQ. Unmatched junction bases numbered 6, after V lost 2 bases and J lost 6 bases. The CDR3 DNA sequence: TGTGCCAGCAGCTTACTGCAGGGGGCCGGCAATGAGCAGTTCTTC. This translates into CASSLLQGAGNEQFF. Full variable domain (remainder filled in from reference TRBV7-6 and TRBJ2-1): GAGVSQSPRYKVTKRGQDVALRCDPISGHVSLYWYRQALGQGPEFLTYFNYEAQQDKSGLPNDRFSAERPEGSISTLTIQRTEQRDSAMYRCASSLLQGAGNEQFFGPGTRLTVL.

The CDR3 sequence: CATSSEDSLNEKLFF. The CDR3 DNA reads as TGTGCCACCAGCAGTGAGGACAGCCTTAATGAAAAACTGTTTTTT. The V gene is TRBV15, the J gene TRBJ1-4; tentatively, D is TRBD1 (6 bases). The length of the CDR3 is 15 residues. Trimming cost V 3 bases and J 4 bases, with 12 bases left between them. CDR1 is LNHNV, CDR2 YYDKDF, per germline (reference sequence). Together with reference TRBV15 and TRBJ1-4, the CDR3 gives the full variable domain: DAMVIQNPRYQVTQFGKPVTLSCSQTLNHNVMYWYQQKSSQAPKLLFHYYDKDFNNEADTPDNFQSRRPNTSFCFLDIRSPGLGDTAMYLCATSSEDSLNEKLFFGSGTQLSVL.

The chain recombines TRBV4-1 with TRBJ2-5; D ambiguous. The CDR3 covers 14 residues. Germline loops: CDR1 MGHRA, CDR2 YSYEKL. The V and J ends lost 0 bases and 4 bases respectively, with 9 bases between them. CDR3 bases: TGCGCCAGCAGCCAAGAGGTTAGTCGAGAGACCCAGTACTTC. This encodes CASSQEVSRETQYF.

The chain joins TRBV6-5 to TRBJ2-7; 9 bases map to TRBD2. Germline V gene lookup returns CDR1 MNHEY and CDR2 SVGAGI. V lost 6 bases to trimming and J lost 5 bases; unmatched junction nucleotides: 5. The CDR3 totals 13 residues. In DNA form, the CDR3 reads TGTGCCAGCAGCGCCAGCGGGGGGAACGAGCAGTACTTC. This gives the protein CASSASGGNEQYF.

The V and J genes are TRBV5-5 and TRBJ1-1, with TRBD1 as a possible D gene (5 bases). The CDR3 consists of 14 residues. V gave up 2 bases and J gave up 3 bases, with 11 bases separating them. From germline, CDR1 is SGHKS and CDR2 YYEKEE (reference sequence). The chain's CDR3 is CASSFGGLDTEAFF. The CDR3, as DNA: TGTGCCAGCAGCTTCGGGGGGTTAGACACTGAAGCTTTCTTT.

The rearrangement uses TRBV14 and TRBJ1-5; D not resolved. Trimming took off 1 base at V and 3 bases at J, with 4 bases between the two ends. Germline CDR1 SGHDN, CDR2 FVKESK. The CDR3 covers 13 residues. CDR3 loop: CASSQGANQPQHF. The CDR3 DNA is TGTGCCAGCAGCCAAGGGGCCAATCAGCCCCAGCATTTT.

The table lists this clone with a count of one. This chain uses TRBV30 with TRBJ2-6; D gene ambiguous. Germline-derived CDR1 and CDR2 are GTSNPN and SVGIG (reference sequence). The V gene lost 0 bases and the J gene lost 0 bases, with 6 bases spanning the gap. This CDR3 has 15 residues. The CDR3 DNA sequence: TGTGCCTGGAGTGTACTTGGCTCTGGGGCCAACGTCCTGACTTTC. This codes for CAWSVLGSGANVLTF.

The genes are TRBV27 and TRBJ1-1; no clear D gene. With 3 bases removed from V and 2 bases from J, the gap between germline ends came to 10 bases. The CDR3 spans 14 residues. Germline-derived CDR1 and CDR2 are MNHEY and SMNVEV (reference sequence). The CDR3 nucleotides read TGTGCCAGCAGTTTCAGGTCGGCTAACACTGAAGCTTTCTTT. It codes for CASSFRSANTEAFF.

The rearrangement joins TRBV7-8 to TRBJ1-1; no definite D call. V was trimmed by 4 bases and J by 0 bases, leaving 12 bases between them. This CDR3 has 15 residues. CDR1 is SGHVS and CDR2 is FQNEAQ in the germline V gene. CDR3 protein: CASSSLARVNTEAFF. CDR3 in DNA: TGTGCCAGCAGCTCGCTGGCGAGGGTGAACACTGAAGCTTTCTTT.

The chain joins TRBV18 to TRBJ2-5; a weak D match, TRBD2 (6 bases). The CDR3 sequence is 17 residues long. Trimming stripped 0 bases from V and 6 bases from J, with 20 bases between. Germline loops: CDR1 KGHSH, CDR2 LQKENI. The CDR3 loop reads CASSPPRQGGVGKTQYF. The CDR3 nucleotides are TGTGCCAGCTCACCACCGAGGCAGGGAGGTGTCGGAAAGACCCAGTACTTC. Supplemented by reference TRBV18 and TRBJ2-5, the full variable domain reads NAGVMQNPRHLVRRRGQEARLRCSPMKGHSHVYWYRQLPEEGLKFMVYLQKENIIDESGMPKERFSAEFPKEGPSILRIQQVVRGDSAAYFCASSPPRQGGVGKTQYFGPGTRLLVL.

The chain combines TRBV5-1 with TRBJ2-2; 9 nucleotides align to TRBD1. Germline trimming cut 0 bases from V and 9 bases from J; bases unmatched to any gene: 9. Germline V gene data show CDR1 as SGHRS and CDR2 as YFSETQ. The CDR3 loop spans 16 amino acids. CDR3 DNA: TGCGCCAGCAGCTTGGACCCCGGGACAGGGACCCGGGAGCTGTTTTTT. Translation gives CASSLDPGTGTRELFF.

The CDR3 protein is CASSSRDRAMNTEAFF. The CDR3 DNA is TGTGCCAGCAGTTCCCGGGACAGGGCGATGAACACTGAAGCTTTCTTT. The chain combines TRBV6-6 with TRBJ1-1; the match to TRBD1 covers 9 bases. In germline, CDR1 is MNHNY, CDR2 SVGAGI (reference sequence). After removal of 4 bases from V and 0 bases from J, the junction contained 6 bases not matched to a gene. The length of the CDR3 is 16 residues.

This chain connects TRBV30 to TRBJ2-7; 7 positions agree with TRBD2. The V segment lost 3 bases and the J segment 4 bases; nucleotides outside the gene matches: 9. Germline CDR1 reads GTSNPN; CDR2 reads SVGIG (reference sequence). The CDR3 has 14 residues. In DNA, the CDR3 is TGTGCCTGGAGGAGCGGGGTCCCTCAATACGAGCAGTACTTC. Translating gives CAWRSGVPQYEQYF.